Described below is a single TCR beta chain sequence and its context. This sample stems from a study of blood T cell repertoires in COVID-19. Overall study: Collection of acute and convalescent COVID-19 samples took place in the United States, Italy and Spain. PBMCs, B-cell-depleted T cells, or T cells were the source of the cDNA or gDNA that made up the material.

In the authors' methods: Reference gene primer amplification gave estimated nucleated cell counts. Sequencing was performed with immunoSEQ multiplex PCR; in TCRdb, only in-frame clones are kept and a portion is missing. V and J calls and clone size are given by that table; D and trimming were obtained from the DNA. This table has about 120,000 clones, roughly four fifths appearing once. V dropped 6 bases and J dropped 4 bases, with 15 bases sitting between them. The CDR3 runs to 14 residues. CDR1 SNHLY and CDR2 FYNNEI come from the germline V gene. The receptor's source is a human donor in a cohort sampled during active COVID-19. The material sequenced was peripheral blood. J is TRBJ1-1 and V is TRBV2; maybe TRBD1 (6 bases). The CDR3 spells CASRQGRVSTEAFF. For the CDR3, the DNA is TGTGCCAGCAGACAGGGTCGAGTGAGCACTGAAGCTTTCTTT.